This T cell receptor beta chain was recorded in a study of breast tumors, draining lymph nodes, adjacent tissues. Axillary draining lymph nodes of breast cancer patients supplied the node samples. Per germline, CDR1 SGHNT and CDR2 YYREEE (reference sequence). This CDR3 has 14 amino acids. V shed 4 bases, J shed 7 bases, and the junction held 10 bases outside the gene matches. This clonotype occurred a few times. TCRdb reanalysed the multiplex PCR reads using MiXCR and keeps one entry per CDR3 protein. The sample lists about 180,000 distinct CDR3 sequences; 30% to 40% were seen once. Material for sequencing was axillary lymph node tissue. The chain recombines TRBV5-4 with TRBJ1-1; TRBD1 matches at 7 bases. The receptor was derived from a female donor with breast cancer. Some clones in this sample may be carry-over from other donors' samples. This CDR3 is CASSPTGAPGEAFF. The CDR3 coding sequence is TGTGCCAGCAGCCCTACAGGGGCGCCCGGTGAAGCTTTCTTT.